This T cell receptor beta chain was recovered during a study of blood T cell repertoires in COVID-19. In the study's own analysis: Amplification of reference gene primers provided the estimated nucleated cell counts. Clones were read by immunoSEQ multiplex PCR, and TCRdb kept only the in-frame ones, dropping some. Clone size and the V and J calls come from that table; the DNA yielded D and trimming. This table holds more than 150,000 clones, over 80% found once. This clone was seen only a few times. Trimming shortened V by 4 bases and J by 0 bases, and 9 bases separated the two germline ends. This CDR3 is 14 amino acids long. Per the germline V gene, CDR1 is SEHNR and CDR2 is FQNEAQ (reference sequence).

The material sequenced was peripheral blood. V usage is TRBV7-9 and J usage is TRBJ1-1, with D possibly TRBD1 on 6 matching bases. The receptor was derived from a woman between 40 and 55 years old with acute or convalescent COVID-19. CDR3 region: CASSYGDMNTEAFF. The CDR3, as DNA: TGTGCCAGCAGCTATGGGGACATGAACACTGAAGCTTTCTTT.